This T cell receptor beta chain was sequenced for a study of STAT5B mutations in CD4+ large granular lymphocyte leukemia. As to this clone: Its antigen is not known.

Overall study results and limits: TRBV06-family usage was enriched in top patient clones (8/27) versus controls (2/35).

Germline V CDR1 and CDR2: SGDLS, YYNGEE. The CDR3 length is 15 residues. The V end was cut by 0 bases, the J end by 9 bases, with 16 bases between. Buffy coats from healthy blood donors served as controls. The protocol was immunoSEQ multiplex PCR, while the TCRdb copy is restricted to in-frame clones and leaves out a portion. The table has tens of thousands of clones, around four fifths seen once; the top ten hold 4.4%. The clonotype comes from a human donor in good health. The source material was CD4+ T cells from blood buffy coats. The V call is TRBV9, the J call TRBJ2-1, with a weak D call TRBD1 (6 bases). The CDR3 DNA sequence: TGTGCCAGCAGCGTAGCGGGGACACCTACAGGTGAGCAGTTCTTC. This gives the protein CASSVAGTPTGEQFF.